The T cell receptor (beta chain) under discussion was sequenced for a study of blood T cell repertoires in COVID-19. Across the whole study: T cells, B-cell-depleted T cells, or PBMCs provided the cDNA or gDNA that served as material.

With 5 bases clipped from V and 4 bases from J, the junction kept 7 bases outside the gene matches. This CDR3 region has 14 residues. Per the germline V gene, CDR1 is WNHNN and CDR2 is SYGVQD (reference sequence). Authors' methods: For nucleated cells, counts were estimated from reference gene primer amplification. Measured with immunoSEQ multiplex PCR; TCRdb has only the in-frame clones, and not every one. That table gives V, J and clone size, and the DNA gave D and trimming. The table has 120,000 to 150,000 clones, about three quarters seen once; the top ten hold approximately 17%. This clone was counted only a few times.

This TCR derives from a middle-aged man with acute or convalescent COVID-19. The chain employs TRBV10-1 and TRBJ1-1, with 7 bases fitting TRBD1. Input material: peripheral blood. The CDR3 sequence is CASSNTGASTEAFF. CDR3 in DNA: TGCGCCAGCAGTAATACAGGGGCCAGCACTGAAGCTTTCTTT.